The clone carrying this T cell receptor (beta chain) was seen just once. This sample's time point: blood from clinic visit 5 months post-surgery; TSC patient then seizure free. Surgery cases with the highest brain T cell transcript signatures were chosen for sequencing. Pre-surgery treatment included at least one anti-epileptic drug. The ends lost 4 bases at V and 3 bases at J; junction bases unmatched: 10. The CDR3 totals 17 residues. CDR1 and CDR2 from the germline V gene are LNHDA and SQIVND (reference sequence). The sample belongs to a study of brain T cells in children with intractable seizures. Sequenced by immunoSEQ multiplex PCR; TCRdb stores in-frame clones only, minus some. The data show about 340,000 clones, with 93% seen just once and 4.5% to 7% held by the top ten.

This receptor was obtained from a boy younger than two with tuberous sclerosis and intractable seizures. The J gene is TRBJ2-7, the V gene TRBV19; 12 bases match TRBD2. The starting material was peripheral blood, obtained 4 to 5 months after surgery. The CDR3 sequence is CASSTTPRLAGDYEQYF. For the CDR3, the DNA is TGTGCCAGTAGTACCACCCCCAGACTAGCGGGAGACTACGAGCAGTACTTC.